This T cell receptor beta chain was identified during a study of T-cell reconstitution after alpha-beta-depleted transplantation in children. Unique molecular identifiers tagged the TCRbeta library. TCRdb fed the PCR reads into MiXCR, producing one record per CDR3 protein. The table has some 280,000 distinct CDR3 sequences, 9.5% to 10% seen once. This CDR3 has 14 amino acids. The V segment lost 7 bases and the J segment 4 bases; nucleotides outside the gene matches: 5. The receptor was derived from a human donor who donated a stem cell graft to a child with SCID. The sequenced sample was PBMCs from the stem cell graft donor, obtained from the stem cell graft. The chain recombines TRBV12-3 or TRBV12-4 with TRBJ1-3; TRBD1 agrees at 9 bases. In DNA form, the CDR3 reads TGTGCCAGCAACGGACAGGGGATAGGAAACACCATATATTTT. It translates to CASNGQGIGNTIYF.